The T cell receptor (beta chain) under discussion was sequenced for a study of blood T cell repertoires in COVID-19. In germline, CDR1 is SEHNR, CDR2 FQNEAQ (reference sequence). Trimming took off 5 bases at V and 0 bases at J, with 7 bases between the two ends. The CDR3 contains 13 residues. The repertoire was sequenced with immunoSEQ multiplex PCR; TCRdb's copy has only in-frame clones and lacks some. The sample lists some 150,000 clones; approximately 86% were seen once. The chain links TRBV7-9 to TRBJ1-2; the D gene is possibly TRBD1 (5 bases). Sequenced material: peripheral blood. The sequence derives from a man between 65 and 79 years old with acute or convalescent COVID-19. CDR3 loop: CASSLTANYGYTF. In DNA, the CDR3 is TGTGCCAGCAGCCTGACAGCTAACTATGGCTACACCTTC.